These T cell receptor beta chains were read from a single sample in a study of blood T cell repertoires in COVID-19. The method was immunoSEQ multiplex PCR; TCRdb's version includes in-frame clones alone and lacks a portion of them. The profile shows roughly 90,000 clones, 70% to 90% of them singletons. Sequenced input: peripheral blood. Every receptor here comes from a man aged 45-65 years with acute or convalescent COVID-19. Both conserved end residues are part of each CDR3. A D gene is named only where the DNA matches it firmly. Only some rows state a clone size, as once, few, many or a class for expanded clones.

cdr3_nt cdr3_aa clone_size j_call d_call v_call
TGCGCCAGCAGCTTGGGGCAGGGGGCAGGAGGCGAGCAGTACTTC CASSLGQGAGGEQYF . TRBJ2-7 TRBD1 TRBV5-1
TGTGCCAGCAGCTTCCCGGGACTAGCGGGGGCCACGAACACCGGGGAGCTGTTTTTT CASSFPGLAGATNTGELFF . TRBJ2-2 TRBD2 TRBV7-6
TGTGCCAGCAGCTCCGTGTACACTGAAGCTTTCTTT CASSSVYTEAFF . TRBJ1-1 . TRBV6-2/TRBV6-3
TGTGCCACCACTCCCTCTTCGAGCGGAAGGTACGAGCAGTACTTC CATTPSSSGRYEQYF . TRBJ2-7 . TRBV28
TGTGCCAGCAGTGAAAGGGGGACAGGGGACACAGATACGCAGTATTTT CASSERGTGDTDTQYF . TRBJ2-3 TRBD1 TRBV2
TGTGCCAGCAGTGAAGCAACGGGGCTTTCGGACAGAGTCTACGATACGCAGTATTTT CASSEATGLSDRVYDTQYF . TRBJ2-3 . TRBV6-1
TGTGCCAGCAGATCTGGGTCCGGGGTTAACTATGGCTACACCTTC CASRSGSGVNYGYTF . TRBJ1-2 . TRBV28
TGTGCCATTTCGGGACAGCCAAATTCACCCCTCCACTTT CAISGQPNSPLHF few TRBJ1-6 TRBD1 TRBV10-3
TGTGCCAGCTCGGGACAGATTAATGAAAAACTGTTTTTT CASSGQINEKLFF once TRBJ1-4 TRBD1 TRBV19
TGCGCCAGCAGCCCCGGGGACCGGGGGGAGACCCAGTACTTC CASSPGDRGETQYF . TRBJ2-5 . TRBV5-1
TGTGCCAGCACCTTGGACAGAGACCCTCTGCAGCCCCAGCATTTT CASTLDRDPLQPQHF . TRBJ1-5 . TRBV6-5
TGTGCCAGCAGTTCAACCGGGGGAAACACCATATATTTT CASSSTGGNTIYF . TRBJ1-3 . TRBV6-5
TGTGCCAGCAGTTCCCCCGACAAGTTGGTCTCTGGAAACACCATATATTTT CASSSPDKLVSGNTIYF . TRBJ1-3 . TRBV28
TGTGCCAGCAGCCCCCGGACAGGGGGCCAAGAGACCCAGTACTTC CASSPRTGGQETQYF . TRBJ2-5 TRBD1 TRBV7-3
TGCAGCGTGGCCCGGACAGAGGGGGAGACCCAGTACTTC CSVARTEGETQYF . TRBJ2-5 . TRBV29-1
TGTGCCAGCAGGGCCTCGGGTGGAAACACTGAAGCTTTCTTT CASRASGGNTEAFF . TRBJ1-1 . TRBV2
TGTGCCAGCAGCCAAGTTACGAGTGCCGGGGAGCTGTTTTTT CASSQVTSAGELFF . TRBJ2-2 . TRBV3-1/TRBV3-2
TGTGCCAGCAGCCTTGAAGGGGGCGTTTCTCGGTATGGCTACACCTTC CASSLEGGVSRYGYTF . TRBJ1-2 . TRBV21-1
TGCAGCGTTACGAGAAACACTGAAGCTTTCTTT CSVTRNTEAFF . TRBJ1-1 . TRBV29-1
TGTGCCAGCAGTTACTCGGCGGGACTACTCTTCGAGCAGTACTTC CASSYSAGLLFEQYF . TRBJ2-7 TRBD2 TRBV6-5
TGTGCCAGCAGCTACCTCCGGGACAGCTCCTATAATTCACCCCTCCACTTT CASSYLRDSSYNSPLHF . TRBJ1-6 TRBD1 TRBV7-2
TGTGCCAGCAGCTTCAGTTCCACTGGAAACACCATATATTTT CASSFSSTGNTIYF . TRBJ1-3 . TRBV5-6
TGTGCCAGCAGCTTAGGTGATAGCGGGAGTACTAATGAGCAGTTCTTC CASSLGDSGSTNEQFF . TRBJ2-1 TRBD2 TRBV11-3
TGTGCCAGCAGCTTGGGCCTCGGACAGCTAAACACTGAAGCTTTCTTT CASSLGLGQLNTEAFF . TRBJ1-1 . TRBV5-4
TGTGCCAGTAGTCCGTCCACAGGGGCCGCGGAGGTGAACACTGAAGCTTTCTTT CASSPSTGAAEVNTEAFF few TRBJ1-1 TRBD1 TRBV19